This TCR beta chain was observed in a study of tumor-infiltrating lymphocytes in primary liver carcinoma. Total RNA and DNA came together from approximately 20-30 mg of bulk tissue without cell sorting. For each tumor, five separate regions were sampled. Total RNA (around 0.45 ug) served as template for TCR beta cDNA synthesis primed by a constant-region primer. Each TCR beta library was derived from three nested multiplex PCR rounds that employed slightly modified ARM-PCR. The study ran its first two PCR rounds for 9 to 10 cycles each, using TRBV1-TRBV30 forward primers and a C-beta reverse primer. MiXCR, applied by TCRdb to the multiplex PCR reads, yields one record per CDR3 protein. The sample has approximately 110,000 distinct CDR3 sequences; 65% are singletons. CDR1 SEHNR and CDR2 FQNEAQ come from the germline V gene (reference sequence). Trimming at V came to 2 bases and at J to 1 base, leaving 4 bases not matched to a gene. The CDR3 has 16 amino acids.

Regarding this clonotype: A much larger clone differs by one base, so this may be a read error.

This chain links TRBV7-9 with TRBJ1-4; 7 positions agree with TRBD1. The TCR originated in a woman aged 60-75 years with primary liver carcinoma and hepatitis B virus infection. Input material: liver tumor tissue from sampling region 1. The subset: tumor region T1, superior pole. CDR3 DNA sequence: TGTGCCAGCAGCTTAAGCGCAGGGGGAACTAATGAAAAACTGTTTTTT. Protein product: CASSLSAGGTNEKLFF.